This T cell receptor (beta chain) was identified during a study of CD8+ T cells in alopecia areata. Study-wide context: Treated patients received oral tofacitinib, 5 to 10 mg twice daily.

V lost 0 bases, J lost 0 bases, and 11 bases lay in between. CDR3 size: 15 residues. CDR1 is GTSNPN and CDR2 is SVGIG in the germline V gene (reference sequence). It was cDNA, reverse transcribed from extracted RNA, that served as the sequencing template. TCRdb's table, derived via immunoSEQ multiplex PCR, lists solely in-frame clones and lacks some. The profile covers roughly 250,000 clones, with about two thirds appearing a single time and 0.95% to 1.5% taken by the ten largest. Peripheral blood, together with lesional scalp punch biopsies, was collected from alopecia areata patients. CD4+ and CD8+ T cells were sorted from PBMCs.

The sequence derives from a human donor with alopecia areata. The sequencing here drew on CD4+ T cells sorted from blood, taken at week 0. The chain has TRBV30 and TRBJ1-1; D is uncertain. The CDR3 reads CAWSVAGSMNTEAFF. Here the CDR3 DNA reads TGTGCCTGGAGTGTCGCGGGATCCATGAACACTGAAGCTTTCTTT. Drawing the rest from reference TRBV30 and TRBJ1-1, the complete variable domain is SQTIHQWPATLVQPVGSPLSLECTVEGTSNPNLYWYRQAAGRGLQLLFYSVGIGQISSEVPQNLSASRPQDRQFILSSKKLLLSDSGFYLCAWSVAGSMNTEAFFGQGTRLTVV.